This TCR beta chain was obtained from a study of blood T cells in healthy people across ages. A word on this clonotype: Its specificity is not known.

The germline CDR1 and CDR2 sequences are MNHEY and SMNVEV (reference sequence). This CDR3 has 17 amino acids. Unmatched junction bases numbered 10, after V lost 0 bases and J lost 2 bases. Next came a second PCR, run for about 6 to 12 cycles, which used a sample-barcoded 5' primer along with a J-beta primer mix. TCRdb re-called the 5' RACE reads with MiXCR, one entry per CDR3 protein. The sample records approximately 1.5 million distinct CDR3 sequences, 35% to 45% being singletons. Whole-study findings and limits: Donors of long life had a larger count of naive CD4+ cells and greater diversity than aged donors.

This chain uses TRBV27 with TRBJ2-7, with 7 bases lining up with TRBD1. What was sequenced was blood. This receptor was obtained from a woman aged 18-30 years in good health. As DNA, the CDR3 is TGTGCCAGCAGTTTATCGGGAGTCAGGGACAGCCCCTACGAGCAGTACTTC. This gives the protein CASSLSGVRDSPYEQYF.